The 13 T cell receptor beta chains below all came from one sample that was sequenced in a study of cytomegalovirus exposure and HLA in healthy donors listed by TCRdb under 2017. Library prep was done by the immunoSEQ multiplex PCR assay. For the multiplex PCR, a mixture combining 60 forward primers for TCR Vbeta segments and 13 reverse primers for TCR Jbeta segments was used. TCRdb obtained this table from immuneACCESS and retained in-frame rearrangements with V and J assigned. These tables miss some clones; where compared with another copy, unresolved V genes account for less than half of the shortfall, and the remainder is unexplained. This sample lists over 150,000 clones; 60% to 80% were detected once. Nearly 3% of the sample is in the top ten clones. The sequencing sample was made of PBMCs. The receptors originated from a woman aged 25 to 39 in good health and CMV-seronegative.

The rearrangement joins TRBV10-3 to TRBJ2-7; D gene ambiguous. The ends were cut back, 6 bases at V and 2 bases at J, with 11 bases in the middle. CDR3 size: 13 residues. Germline CDR1 is ENHRY and CDR2 is SYGVKD. The DNA for the CDR3 is TGTGCCATCAGAAAACCCGGAGCCTACGAGCAGTACTTC. Its translation is CAIRKPGAYEQYF.

This clone turned up a few times. V is TRBV6-5 and J is TRBJ1-6; tentative D call: TRBD1 (6 bases). CDR1 and CDR2 from the germline V gene are MNHEY and SVGAGI. The CDR3 loop spans 15 amino acids. V was cut by 2 bases and J by 6 bases, with 11 bases left in between. CDR3 nucleotides: TGTGCCAGCAGTTACCGACAGGAGTTTAATTCACCCCTCCACTTT. As protein: CASSYRQEFNSPLHF.

This chain joins TRBV5-1 and TRBJ2-3, with TRBD2 matching over 11 bases. Germline lookup yields CDR1 SGHRS and CDR2 YFSETQ. This CDR3 is built from 16 residues. J lost 7 bases, V lost 0 bases, and 7 bases had no gene match. CDR3 coding DNA: TGCGCCAGCAGCTTGGGACTAGCGGGGTCCGCCCATACGCAGTATTTT. It is translated as CASSLGLAGSAHTQYF.

This chain links TRBV9 with TRBJ2-6; D is unresolved. V dropped 6 bases and J dropped 2 bases, with 9 bases sitting between them. The CDR3 contains 14 residues. From germline, CDR1 is SGDLS and CDR2 YYNGEE. DNA for the CDR3: TGTGCCAGCAAGACTTGGCCTGGGGCCAACGTCCTGACTTTC. This sequence encodes CASKTWPGANVLTF.

CDR3 protein: CASSLPGLVLSYNEQFF. CDR3 nucleotide sequence: TGTGCCAGTAGTCTCCCCGGACTAGTCCTGTCCTACAATGAGCAGTTCTTC. The chain carries TRBV19 and TRBJ2-1, with TRBD2 identical over 7 bases. V was pared by 5 bases and J by 1 base, with 11 bases of the junction left unmatched. The CDR3 loop spans 17 amino acids. CDR1 is LNHDA, CDR2 SQIVND, per germline (reference sequence).

A few counts support this clone. The V call is TRBV7-9, the J call TRBJ1-1, with 9 bases aligning to TRBD1. The length of the CDR3 is 15 residues. Germline-derived CDR1 and CDR2 are SEHNR and FQNEAQ (reference sequence). J gave up 3 bases and V 5 bases, and 7 bases lay outside the gene matches. The CDR3 loop reads CASSATGQGYTEAFF. As DNA, the CDR3 is TGTGCCAGCAGCGCCACGGGACAGGGTTACACTGAAGCTTTCTTT.

V gene TRBV5-1 combines with J gene TRBJ1-1; the D is unclear. CDR3 length: 15 amino acids. Germline CDR1 and CDR2: SGHRS and YFSETQ. Trimming shortened V by 2 bases and J by 6 bases, and 17 bases separated the two germline ends. CDR3: CASSFLTGFSAEAFF. CDR3 sequence (DNA): TGCGCCAGCAGCTTTTTAACGGGATTCTCCGCTGAAGCTTTCTTT.

V usage is TRBV28 and J usage is TRBJ2-1, with 10 nucleotides matching TRBD2. The CDR3 extends over 16 amino acids. CDR1 and CDR2 (germline): MDHEN, SYDVKM. With V trimmed by 7 bases and J by 0 bases, 6 bases remained unmatched. In DNA, the CDR3 is TGTGCCAGCACCGTTTCTAGCGGGAGCTCCTACAATGAGCAGTTCTTC. Its protein is CASTVSSGSSYNEQFF. Full variable domain (remainder filled in from reference TRBV28 and TRBJ2-1): DVKVTQSSRYLVKRTGEKVFLECVQDMDHENMFWYRQDPGLGLRLIYFSYDVKMKEKGDIPEGYSVSREKKERFSLILESASTNQTSMYLCASTVSSGSSYNEQFFGPGTRLTVL.

The chain has TRBV5-4 and TRBJ2-1; TRBD2 agrees at 11 bases. CDR1 and CDR2 from the germline V gene are SGHNT and YYREEE (reference sequence). CDR3 size: 15 residues. V trimming: 4 bases; J trimming: 5 bases; junction bases outside the gene matches: 5. The CDR3 is CASSTQLAGDNEQFF. CDR3 bases: TGTGCCAGCAGCACGCAACTAGCGGGAGACAATGAGCAGTTCTTC.

The chain has TRBV28 and TRBJ2-5; D is ambiguous. The V gene lost 0 bases and the J gene lost 4 bases, with 6 bases spanning the gap. The CDR3 extends over 13 amino acids. Germline V CDR1 and CDR2: MDHEN, SYDVKM. As DNA, the CDR3 is TGTGCCAGCAGTTTATGGCCCGGAGAGACCCAGTACTTC. Translated: CASSLWPGETQYF.

The chain is built from TRBV7-8 and TRBJ2-5, with 9 nucleotides matching TRBD2. The CDR3 contains 15 residues. Trimming removed 1 base from V and 4 bases from J; junction bases left unmatched: 4. Germline CDR1 and CDR2: SGHVS and FQNEAQ. CDR3 sequence reads: CASSLGGGGLETQYF. The DNA for the CDR3 is TGTGCCAGCAGCTTAGGCGGGGGGGGGCTAGAGACCCAGTACTTC.

The V call is TRBV6-5, the J call TRBJ2-7; a possible D gene is TRBD1 (6 bases). With 9 bases removed from V and 0 bases from J, the gap between germline ends came to 18 bases. Germline loops: CDR1 MNHEY, CDR2 SVGAGI. The CDR3 length is 15 residues. The CDR3 here is CASKKQGSTSYEQYF. CDR3 DNA sequence: TGTGCCAGTAAAAAACAGGGTTCCACCTCCTACGAGCAGTACTTC.

The chain uses TRBV13 and TRBJ2-7; 9 positions agree with TRBD2. V shed 2 bases and J 6 bases; nucleotides not matched to a gene: 5. Germline values: CDR1 PRHDT, CDR2 FYEKMQ (reference sequence). CDR3 size: 14 residues. The CDR3 bases are TGTGCCAGCAGCTTATTTGCGGGAGGGACCGAGCAGTACTTC. Amino acids: CASSLFAGGTEQYF.